Listed below are T cell receptor beta chains from one sample, sequenced in a study of cytomegalovirus exposure and HLA in healthy donors. Generated by immunoSEQ multiplex PCR, the TCRdb table keeps only in-frame clones and is missing some. Counted here are about 240,000 clones, roughly 89% occurring once; the ten biggest clones make up roughly 2.5%. Material for sequencing was PBMCs. The receptors stem from a man between 18 and 35 years old in good health and CMV-seronegative. CDR3s include the opening cysteine and the closing phenylalanine or tryptophan. The D gene is left open where the match is weak. Clone size appears in some rows only: once, few, many, or a class for an expanded clone.

CDR3	DNA	V	J	D	size
CASSRSWREARETQYF	TGTGCCAGCAGTCGGTCATGGCGGGAGGCGAGGGAGACCCAGTACTTC	TRBV27	TRBJ2-5	TRBD2	-
CASSFDREDEQYF	TGTGCCAGCAGTTTCGACCGGGAGGACGAGCAGTACTTC	TRBV28	TRBJ2-7	TRBD2	once
CASSFYQTGVRRNEKLFF	TGTGCCAGCAGTTTCTACCAGACAGGGGTTAGACGTAATGAAAAACTGTTTTTT	TRBV28	TRBJ1-4	TRBD1	once
CASSFRGQDTQYF	TGTGCCAGCAGTTTCAGGGGGCAAGATACGCAGTATTTT	TRBV27	TRBJ2-3	TRBD1	-
CASSSSNRAGYTF	TGTGCCAGTAGTTCCTCCAACAGGGCTGGCTACACCTTC	TRBV19	TRBJ1-2	-	few
CATTRRFDGSPLHF	TGTGCCACCACCCGCAGGTTTGACGGTTCACCCCTCCACTTT	TRBV6-5	TRBJ1-6	-	once
CASNPQGAGTGANVLTF	TGTGCCAGTAACCCCCAGGGGGCAGGTACTGGGGCCAACGTCCTGACTTTC	TRBV19	TRBJ2-6	TRBD1	-
CASSSGEMAQYF	TGTGCCAGCAGCTCAGGGGAAATGGCGCAGTATTTT	TRBV5-4	TRBJ2-3	-	-
CASRRTGTAYSEQYF	TGTGCCAGCAGACGGACCGGGACAGCCTATTCGGAGCAGTACTTC	TRBV6-5	TRBJ2-7	TRBD1	-
CASSLFPGGTEAFF	TGTGCCAGCAGCCTGTTCCCGGGGGGGACTGAAGCTTTCTTT	TRBV28	TRBJ1-1	-	-
CASTVAGVQETQYF	TGTGCCAGCACGGTAGCGGGGGTACAAGAGACCCAGTACTTC	TRBV7-8	TRBJ2-5	TRBD2	-
CASSFGRGGPTDTQYF	TGTGCCAGCAGTTTTGGGAGGGGGGGCCCCACAGATACGCAGTATTTT	TRBV27	TRBJ2-3	-	once
CAHTPLARETQYF	TGTGCCCACACCCCACTAGCACGCGAGACCCAGTACTTC	TRBV30	TRBJ2-5	-	-
CASSVGVSGNTGELFF	TGTGCCAGCAGCGTAGGTGTTAGCGGGAACACCGGGGAGCTGTTTTTT	TRBV9	TRBJ2-2	-	-
CASSTTGGRSYEQYF	TGTGCCAGCAGCACGACAGGGGGAAGATCCTACGAGCAGTACTTC	TRBV7-2	TRBJ2-7	TRBD1	-
CSGSGGAWRYTF	TGCAGCGGCTCCGGCGGTGCCTGGCGCTACACCTTC	TRBV29-1	TRBJ1-2	-	-
CASSFRQSYEQYF	TGTGCCAGCAGCTTCCGACAGAGCTACGAGCAGTACTTC	TRBV11-2	TRBJ2-7	-	-
CASSSYGEGSNQPQHF	TGTGCCAGCAGTTCGTATGGGGAGGGGAGCAATCAGCCCCAGCATTTT	TRBV27	TRBJ1-5	-	-
CASSLVLPGLPSYEQYF	TGCGCCAGCAGCTTGGTGTTACCGGGACTTCCCTCCTACGAGCAGTACTTC	TRBV5-1	TRBJ2-7	-	few
CASSLSGTLNTEAFF	TGTGCCAGCAGTCTCTCGGGGACACTGAACACTGAAGCTTTCTTT	TRBV5-6	TRBJ1-1	-	-
CASSPPTKLTDTQYF	TGTGCCAGCTCACCACCGACAAAGCTCACAGATACGCAGTATTTT	TRBV18	TRBJ2-3	-	-
CASSLYDRGEQYF	TGTGCCAGCAGTTTATACGACAGGGGCGAGCAGTACTTC	TRBV28	TRBJ2-7	TRBD1	-
CASSQDSDGGGADTQYF	TGCGCCAGCAGCCAAGATAGCGACGGGGGGGGCGCAGATACGCAGTATTTT	TRBV4-3	TRBJ2-3	TRBD2	-
CASRGQGYGSQPQHF	TGTGCCAGTAGGGGACAGGGGTATGGCAGCCAGCCCCAGCATTTT	TRBV19	TRBJ1-5	TRBD1	-
CASGASVPNEQFF	TGTGCCAGCGGGGCTAGCGTCCCCAATGAGCAGTTCTTC	TRBV6-5	TRBJ2-1	-	-
CASSAGGSTSEQYF	TGTGCCAGCAGTGCGGGAGGGTCGACCTCCGAGCAGTACTTC	TRBV25-1	TRBJ2-7	TRBD2	-
CASSPPGGSRETQYF	TGTGCCAGCAGCCCACCTGGGGGGAGTAGAGAGACCCAGTACTTC	TRBV5-4	TRBJ2-5	-	-
CASSYWAGGGDEQFF	TGTGCCAGCAGTTACTGGGCGGGAGGCGGGGATGAGCAGTTCTTC	TRBV6-5	TRBJ2-1	TRBD2	-
CASSQEFSPASGGPGELFF	TGCGCCAGCAGCCAAGAATTTTCACCGGCTAGCGGGGGGCCCGGGGAGCTGTTTTTT	TRBV4-1	TRBJ2-2	TRBD2	-
CASSPGWGSTGHGKLFF	TGCGCCAGCAGCCCAGGCTGGGGTAGTACAGGCCATGGAAAACTGTTTTTT	TRBV4-1	TRBJ1-4	-	-
CASSLRGSYEQYF	TGTGCCAGCAGCTTGCGGGGTTCCTACGAGCAGTACTTC	TRBV5-6	TRBJ2-7	-	once
CATGQGWGIQYF	TGTGCCACCGGACAGGGCTGGGGCATTCAGTACTTC	TRBV27	TRBJ2-4	TRBD1	-
CASYRVRDTGELFF	TGTGCCAGCTACAGGGTTCGCGACACCGGGGAGCTGTTTTTT	TRBV28	TRBJ2-2	-	few
CASSQGAVTTYEQYF	TGCGCCAGCAGCCAAGGGGCCGTTACGACCTACGAGCAGTACTTC	TRBV4-1	TRBJ2-7	-	-
CASSFVLGGSSSYNEQFF	TGTGCCAGCAGCTTCGTACTCGGCGGGTCTAGCTCCTACAATGAGCAGTTCTTC	TRBV7-2	TRBJ2-1	-	-
CASGGPGQITDTQYF	TGTGCCAGCGGGGGACCGGGACAGATCACAGATACGCAGTATTTT	TRBV27	TRBJ2-3	TRBD1	-
CASSLKGGAPLAQHF	TGTGCCAGCAGCTTAAAAGGAGGGGCCCCGTTGGCCCAGCATTTT	TRBV7-8	TRBJ1-5	-	-
CASYLAPGTEAFF	TGTGCCAGCTATCTTGCCCCGGGGACTGAAGCTTTCTTT	TRBV27	TRBJ1-1	-	-
CASRTSANTGELFF	TGCGCCAGCAGAACTAGCGCGAACACCGGGGAGCTGTTTTTT	TRBV10-1	TRBJ2-2	TRBD2	-
CASRAGPARGSPLHF	TGTGCCAGCAGGGCGGGCCCGGCGCGTGGTTCACCCCTCCACTTT	TRBV2	TRBJ1-6	-	once
CASSSRTRANEQFF	TGTGCCAGCAGTTCGCGGACTAGGGCGAATGAGCAGTTCTTC	TRBV6-5	TRBJ2-1	TRBD2	-
CASSPPGGRGYF	TGTGCCAGCAGCCCCCCCGGCGGCAGGGGGTACTTC	TRBV4-2	TRBJ2-7	-	-
CASSYETGDGQPQHF	TGTGCCAGCAGTTACGAGACAGGAGATGGACAGCCCCAGCATTTT	TRBV6-6	TRBJ1-5	-	-
CASSDILLAGDETQYF	TGTGCCAGCAGTGACATTCTGCTAGCGGGAGACGAGACCCAGTACTTC	TRBV2	TRBJ2-5	TRBD2	-
CASSLDTTNAQYF	TGTGCCAGCAGCTTAGATACGACAAACGCGCAGTACTTC	TRBV7-9	TRBJ2-7	-	-
CASTRQAPGNTIYF	TGTGCCAGCACTCGACAGGCCCCTGGAAACACCATATATTTT	TRBV7-9	TRBJ1-3	-	-
CASSQVPRGPIYGYTF	TGTGCCAGCAGCCAAGTCCCCAGGGGACCCATATATGGCTACACCTTC	TRBV14	TRBJ1-2	-	-
CASSLDGRFRGAYEQYF	TGTGCCAGCAGCTTGGATGGCCGGTTCAGGGGGGCCTACGAGCAGTACTTC	TRBV5-6	TRBJ2-7	-	-
CASSSRDRASDTQYF	TGTGCCAGCAGCTCCCGGGACAGGGCTTCAGATACGCAGTATTTT	TRBV13	TRBJ2-3	TRBD1	-
CASRGSGRNQPQHF	TGCGCCAGCCGGGGGTCAGGGAGGAATCAGCCCCAGCATTTT	TRBV5-1	TRBJ1-5	-	-
CASSFREGRPGELFF	TGCGCCAGCAGCTTTAGGGAGGGGCGCCCCGGGGAGCTGTTTTTT	TRBV5-1	TRBJ2-2	TRBD2	-
CASSQPDRGTSPLHF	TGCGCCAGCAGCCAACCCGACAGGGGAACTTCACCCCTCCACTTT	TRBV4-1	TRBJ1-6	TRBD1	-
CASSQVNGGWEQYF	TGCGCCAGCAGCCAAGTCAACGGGGGGTGGGAGCAGTACTTC	TRBV4-3	TRBJ2-7	TRBD2	once